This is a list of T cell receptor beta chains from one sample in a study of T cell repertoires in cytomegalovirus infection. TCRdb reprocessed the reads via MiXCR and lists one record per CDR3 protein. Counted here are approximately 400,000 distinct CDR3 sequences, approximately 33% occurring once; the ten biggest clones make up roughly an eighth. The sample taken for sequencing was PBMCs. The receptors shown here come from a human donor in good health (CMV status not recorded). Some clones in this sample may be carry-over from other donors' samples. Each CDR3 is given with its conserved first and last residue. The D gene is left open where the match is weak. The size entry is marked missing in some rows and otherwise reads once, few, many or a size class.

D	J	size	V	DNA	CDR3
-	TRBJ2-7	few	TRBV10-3	TGTGCCATCACCACGACAGGAACCAACGAGCAGTACTTC	CAITTTGTNEQYF
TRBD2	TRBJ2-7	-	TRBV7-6	TGTGCCAGCAGCTTAGACCTAGCGGGGGGCTACGAGCAGTCCTTC	CASSLDLAGGYEQSF
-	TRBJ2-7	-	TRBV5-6	TGTGCCAGCAGAAAACGGTCGGTCAACTACGAGCAGTACTTC	CASRKRSVNYEQYF
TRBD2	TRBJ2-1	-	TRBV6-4	TGTGCCAGCAGTGACGGGACTAGCGGGAGGACTGATGAGCAGTTCTTC	CASSDGTSGRTDEQFF
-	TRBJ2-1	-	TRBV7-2	TGTGCCAGCAGCTTAAGTGGGTGGGGTACGGGGTACAATGAGCAGTTCTTC	CASSLSGWGTGYNEQFF
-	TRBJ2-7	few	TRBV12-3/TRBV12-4	TGTGCCAGCAGCCCAAACCAACGGGGTTCCCACGAGCAGTACTTC	CASSPNQRGSHEQYF
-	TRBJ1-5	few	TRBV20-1	TGCAGTGCTGCCTCGGGGTCAGCTAGCAATCAGCCCCAGCATTTT	CSAASGSASNQPQHF
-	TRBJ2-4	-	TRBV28	TGTGCCAGCAGTTTATTGGCAAACATTCAGTACTTC	CASSLLANIQYF
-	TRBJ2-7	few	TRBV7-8	TGTGCCAGCAAAAAGGCAGGGACATACGAGCAGTACTTC	CASKKAGTYEQYF
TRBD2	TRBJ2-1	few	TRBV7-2	TGTGCCAGCGGTAGCGGGGGACACAATGAGCAGTTCTTC	CASGSGGHNEQFF
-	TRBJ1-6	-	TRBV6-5	TGTGCCAGCAGTTACTCGAGACGGGTCGCAGGTGATTCACCCCTCCACTTT	CASSYSRRVAGDSPLHF
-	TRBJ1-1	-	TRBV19	TGTGCCAGTAGTCCGACAACGAGGGGTATGAACACTGAAGCTGTCTTT	CASSPTTRGMNTEAVF
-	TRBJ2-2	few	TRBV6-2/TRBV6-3	TGTGCCAGCAGTTTAGACTCCTGGGGGACCGGGGAGCTGTTTTTT	CASSLDSWGTGELFF
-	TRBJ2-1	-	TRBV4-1	TGCGCCAGCAGCCAAGACCGGGGGAACTCCTACAATGAGCAGTTCTTC	CASSQDRGNSYNEQFF
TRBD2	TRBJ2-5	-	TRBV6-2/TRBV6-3	TGTGCCAGCAGTTACTCGAGCGGGGGGGCCCAAGAGACCCAGTACTTC	CASSYSSGGAQETQYF
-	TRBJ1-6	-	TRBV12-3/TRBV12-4	TGTGCCAGCAGGTCACAGGAATCTCCAATCTTT	CASRSQESPIF
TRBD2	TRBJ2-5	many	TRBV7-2	TGTGCCAGCAGCTCGGCGGGACTAGCGGGGGGGCAACAAGAGACCCAGTACTTC	CASSSAGLAGGQQETQYF
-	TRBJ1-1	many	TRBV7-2	TGTGCCAGCAGCTTAGGCGCTGGGGTGACAGAAGCTTTCTTT	CASSLGAGVTEAFF
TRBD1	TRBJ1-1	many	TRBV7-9	TGTGCCAGCAGCCCGACAGGGGACGGGTACGCTGAAGCTTTCTTT	CASSPTGDGYAEAFF
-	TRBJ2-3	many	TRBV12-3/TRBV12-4	TGTGCCAGCAGGACATTGGGGGCCACAGATACGCAGTATTTT	CASRTLGATDTQYF
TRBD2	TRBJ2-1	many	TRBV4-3	TGCGCCAGCAGCCAAGAAATCCAAGGCGGGGGGGCGAATGAGCAGTTCTTC	CASSQEIQGGGANEQFF
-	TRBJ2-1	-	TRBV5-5	TGTGCCAGCAGCTTGGACAGGGCCGGTACAAGCTCCTACAATGAGAAGTTCTTC	CASSLDRAGTSSYNEKFF
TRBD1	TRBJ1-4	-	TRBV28	TGTGCCAGCAAAATTCACGGGACAGGGCACGAAAAACTGTTTTTT	CASKIHGTGHEKLFF
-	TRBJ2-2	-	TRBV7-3	TGTGCCAGCAGCCGAGCCCCGTCCGGGGAGCTGTTTTTT	CASSRAPSGELFF
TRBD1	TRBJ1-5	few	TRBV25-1	TGTGCCAGCAGTGCGCACCCGGGACAGGGGACGCGGCAGCCCCAGCATTTT	CASSAHPGQGTRQPQHF
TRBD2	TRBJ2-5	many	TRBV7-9	TGTGCCAGCAGCTCGCGGGGGGGCGGTGAGACCCAGTACTTC	CASSSRGGGETQYF
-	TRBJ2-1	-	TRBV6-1	TGTGCCAGCAGTGGCCGGGACCAATACTACAATGAGCAGTTCTTC	CASSGRDQYYNEQFF
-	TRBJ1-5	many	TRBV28	TGTGCCAGCAGTCCGACTTGGTATGGTCAGCCCCAGCATTTT	CASSPTWYGQPQHF
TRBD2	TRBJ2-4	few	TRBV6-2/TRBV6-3	TGTGCCAGCAGTTACTCGGGCCCTAGCGGGGGCCCCACTGGGGCTCAGTACTTC	CASSYSGPSGGPTGAQYF
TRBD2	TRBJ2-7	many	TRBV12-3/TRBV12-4	TGTGCCAGCAGTTCCGGGTTAGCGGGGGGCTACGAGCAGTACTTC	CASSSGLAGGYEQYF
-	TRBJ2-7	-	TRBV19	TGTCCCAGTAGTATCGGGTACGAGCAGTACTTC	CPSSIGYEQYF
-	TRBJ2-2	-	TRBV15	TGTGCCACCAGCAGAGAAGCCGGGGAGCTGTTTTTT	CATSREAGELFF
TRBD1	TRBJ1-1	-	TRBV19	TGTGCCAGTAGTATGGGGACAGGCGGAGGCACTGAAGCTTTCTTT	CASSMGTGGGTEAFF
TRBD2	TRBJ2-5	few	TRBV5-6	TGTGCCAGCAGCACCCTGAGCGGGGGAGGCCAAGAGACCCAGTACTTC	CASSTLSGGGQETQYF
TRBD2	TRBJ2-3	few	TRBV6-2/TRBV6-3	TGTGCCAGCAATCCGACTAGCGGGGGGCCCCAAGGCGTCCCAGATACGCAGTATTTT	CASNPTSGGPQGVPDTQYF
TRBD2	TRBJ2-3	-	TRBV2	TGTGCCAGCAGAGGGACTAGCGGGGCAGATACGCAGTATTTT	CASRGTSGADTQYF
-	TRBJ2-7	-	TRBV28	TGTGCCAGCAGTTTGGACAGCTACGATCAGTACTTC	CASSLDSYDQYF
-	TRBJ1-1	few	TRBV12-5	TGTGCTAGTTCCGCGGGGGGGACGAACACTGAAGCTTTCTTT	CASSAGGTNTEAFF
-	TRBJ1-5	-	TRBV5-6	TGTGCCAGCAGCTTCCGAGGATTCAATCAGCCCCAGCATTTT	CASSFRGFNQPQHF
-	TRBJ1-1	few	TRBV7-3	TGTGCCAGCAGCCTAGAACAGGGATCTGAAGCTTTCTTT	CASSLEQGSEAFF
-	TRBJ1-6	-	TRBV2	TGTGCCAGCAGTGAAGAAAAGGGTGAAACCTATAATTCACCCCTCCACTTT	CASSEEKGETYNSPLHF
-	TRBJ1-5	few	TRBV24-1	TGTGCCACCAGTGATTTAGGGGAAAATCAGCCCCAGCATTTT	CATSDLGENQPQHF
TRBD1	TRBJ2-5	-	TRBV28	TGTGCCAGCAGTCCGAGACAGGGACATCGAGTGGAGACCCAGTACTTC	CASSPRQGHRVETQYF
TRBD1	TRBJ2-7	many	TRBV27	TGTGCCAGTAGGGCGGGGACAGGCCACCACGAGCAGTACTTC	CASRAGTGHHEQYF
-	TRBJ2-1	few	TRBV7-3	TGTGCCAGCAGCTTAAGGCCCGGAGGGAACAATGAGCAGTTCTTC	CASSLRPGGNNEQFF